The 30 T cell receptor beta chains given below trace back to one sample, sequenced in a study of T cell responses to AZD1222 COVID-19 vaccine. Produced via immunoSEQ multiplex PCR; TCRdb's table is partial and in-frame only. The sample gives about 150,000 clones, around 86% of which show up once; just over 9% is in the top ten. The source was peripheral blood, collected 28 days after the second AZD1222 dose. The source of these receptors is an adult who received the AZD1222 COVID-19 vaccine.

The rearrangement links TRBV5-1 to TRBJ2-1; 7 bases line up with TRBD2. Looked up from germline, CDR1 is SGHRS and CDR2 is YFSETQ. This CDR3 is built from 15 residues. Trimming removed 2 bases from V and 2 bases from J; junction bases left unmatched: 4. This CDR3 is CASSFGLDPYNEQFF. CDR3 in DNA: TGCGCCAGCAGCTTCGGACTAGACCCCTACAATGAGCAGTTCTTC.

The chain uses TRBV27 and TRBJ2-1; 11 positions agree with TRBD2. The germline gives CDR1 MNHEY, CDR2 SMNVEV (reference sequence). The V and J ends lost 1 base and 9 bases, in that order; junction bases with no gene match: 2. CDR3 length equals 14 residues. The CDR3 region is CASSLFGTSGEQFF. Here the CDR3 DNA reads TGTGCCAGCAGTTTATTTGGGACTAGCGGTGAGCAGTTCTTC.

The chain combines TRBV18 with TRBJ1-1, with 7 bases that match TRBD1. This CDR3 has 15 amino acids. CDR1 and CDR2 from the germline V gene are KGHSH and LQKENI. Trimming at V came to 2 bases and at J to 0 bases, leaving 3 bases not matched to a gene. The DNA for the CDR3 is TGTGCCAGCTCACCATTGACAGGGATGAACACTGAAGCTTTCTTT. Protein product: CASSPLTGMNTEAFF.

The CDR3 region has the DNA TGCGCCAGCAGCCCCCACCCGACAGGGAATTTCTACGAGCAGTACTTC. Residues: CASSPHPTGNFYEQYF. The J gene is TRBJ2-7, the V gene TRBV4-1; 7 nucleotides match TRBD1. The CDR3 has 16 residues. The germline V gene encodes CDR1 MGHRA and CDR2 YSYEKL. Losses at the gene ends were 4 bases for V and 3 bases for J; bases not matched to a gene: 12.

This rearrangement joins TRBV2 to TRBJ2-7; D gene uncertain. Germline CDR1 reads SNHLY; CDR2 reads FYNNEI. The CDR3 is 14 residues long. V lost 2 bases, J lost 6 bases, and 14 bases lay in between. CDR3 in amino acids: CASSEYGQFSEQYF. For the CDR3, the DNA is TGTGCCAGCAGTGAATACGGCCAGTTTTCCGAGCAGTACTTC.

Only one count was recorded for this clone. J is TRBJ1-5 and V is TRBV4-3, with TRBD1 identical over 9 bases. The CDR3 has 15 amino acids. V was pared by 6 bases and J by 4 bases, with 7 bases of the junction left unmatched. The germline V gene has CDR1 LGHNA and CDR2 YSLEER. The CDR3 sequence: CASSQDRGENQPQHF. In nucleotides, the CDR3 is TGCGCCAGCAGTCAGGACAGGGGTGAGAATCAGCCCCAGCATTTT.

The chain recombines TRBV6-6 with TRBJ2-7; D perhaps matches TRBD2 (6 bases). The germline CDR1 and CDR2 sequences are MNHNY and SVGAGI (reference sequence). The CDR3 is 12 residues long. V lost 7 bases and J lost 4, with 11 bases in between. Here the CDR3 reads CASTSGVYEQYF. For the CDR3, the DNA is TGTGCCAGCACCTCGGGGGTTTACGAGCAGTACTTC.

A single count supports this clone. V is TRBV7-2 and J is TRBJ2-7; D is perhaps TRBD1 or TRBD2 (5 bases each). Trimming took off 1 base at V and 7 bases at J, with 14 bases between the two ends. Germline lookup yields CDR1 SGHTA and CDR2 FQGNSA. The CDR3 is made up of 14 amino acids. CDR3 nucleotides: TGTGCCAGCAGCTTAGGAGGGGCCAGATGGGAGCAGTACTTC. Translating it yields CASSLGGARWEQYF.

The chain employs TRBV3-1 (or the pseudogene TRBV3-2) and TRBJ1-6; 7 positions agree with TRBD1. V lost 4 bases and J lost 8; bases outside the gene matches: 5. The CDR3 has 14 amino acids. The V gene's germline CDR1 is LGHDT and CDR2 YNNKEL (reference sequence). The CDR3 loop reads CASSLTGAHSPLHF. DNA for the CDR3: TGTGCCAGCAGCCTAACAGGGGCCCATTCACCCCTCCACTTT.

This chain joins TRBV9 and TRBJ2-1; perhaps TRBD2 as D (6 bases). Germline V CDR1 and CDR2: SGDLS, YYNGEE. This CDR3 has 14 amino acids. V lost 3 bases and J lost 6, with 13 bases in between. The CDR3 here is CASSGDPAGNEQFF. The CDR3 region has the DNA TGTGCCAGCAGCGGAGACCCAGCGGGCAATGAGCAGTTCTTC.

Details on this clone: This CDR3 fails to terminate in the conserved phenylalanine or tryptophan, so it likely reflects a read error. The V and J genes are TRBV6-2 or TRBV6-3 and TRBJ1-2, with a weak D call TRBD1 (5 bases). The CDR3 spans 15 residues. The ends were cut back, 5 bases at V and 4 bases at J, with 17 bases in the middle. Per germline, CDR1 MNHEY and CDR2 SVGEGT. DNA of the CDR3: TGTGCCAGCAGTACCCTGGGACTCCAATCCTATGGCTACACCCTC. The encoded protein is CASSTLGLQSYGYTL.

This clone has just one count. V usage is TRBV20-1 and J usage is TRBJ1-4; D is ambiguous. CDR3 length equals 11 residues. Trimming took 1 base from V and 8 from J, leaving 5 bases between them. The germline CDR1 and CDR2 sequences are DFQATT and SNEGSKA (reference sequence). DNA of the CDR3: TGCAGTGCTAGAGTTAGGGAAAAACTGTTTTTT. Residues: CSARVREKLFF.

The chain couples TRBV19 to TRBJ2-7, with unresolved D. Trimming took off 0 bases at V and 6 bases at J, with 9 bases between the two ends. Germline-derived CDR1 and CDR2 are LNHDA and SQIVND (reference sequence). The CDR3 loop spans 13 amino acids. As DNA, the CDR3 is TGTGCCAGTAGTATAGATCCGGCTACCGAGCAGTACTTC. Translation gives CASSIDPATEQYF.

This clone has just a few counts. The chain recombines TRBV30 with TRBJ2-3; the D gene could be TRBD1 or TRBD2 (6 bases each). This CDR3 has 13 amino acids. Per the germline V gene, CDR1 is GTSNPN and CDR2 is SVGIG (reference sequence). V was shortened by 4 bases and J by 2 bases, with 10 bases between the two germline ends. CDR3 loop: CAWKGGNTDTQYF. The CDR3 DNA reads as TGTGCCTGGAAAGGGGGGAACACAGATACGCAGTATTTT.

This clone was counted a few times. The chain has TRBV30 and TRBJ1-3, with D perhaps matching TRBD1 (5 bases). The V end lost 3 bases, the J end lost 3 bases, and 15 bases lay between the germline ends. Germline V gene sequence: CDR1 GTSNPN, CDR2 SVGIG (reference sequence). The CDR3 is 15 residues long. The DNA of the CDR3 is TGTGCCTGGAGCCATGGGACCAACGGTGGAAACACCATATATTTT. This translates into CAWSHGTNGGNTIYF.

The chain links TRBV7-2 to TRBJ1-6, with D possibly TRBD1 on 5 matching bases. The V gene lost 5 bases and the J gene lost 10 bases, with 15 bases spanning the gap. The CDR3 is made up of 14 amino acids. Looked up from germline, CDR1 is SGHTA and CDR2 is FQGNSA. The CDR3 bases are TGTGCCAGCAGCCTAACCAGGGTTGAATCACCCCTCCACTTT. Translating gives CASSLTRVESPLHF.

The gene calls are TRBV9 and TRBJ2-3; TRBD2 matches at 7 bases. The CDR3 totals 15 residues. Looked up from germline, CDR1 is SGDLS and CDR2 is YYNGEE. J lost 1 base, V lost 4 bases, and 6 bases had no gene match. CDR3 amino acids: CASSPRGERTDTQYF. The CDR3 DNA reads TGTGCCAGCAGCCCCCGGGGGGAACGCACAGATACGCAGTATTTT. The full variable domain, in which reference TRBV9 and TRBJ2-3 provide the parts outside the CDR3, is DSGVTQTPKHLITATGQRVTLRCSPRSGDLSVYWYQQSLDQGLQFLIQYYNGEERAKGNILERFSAQQFPDLHSELNLSSLELGDSALYFCASSPRGERTDTQYFGPGTRLTVL.

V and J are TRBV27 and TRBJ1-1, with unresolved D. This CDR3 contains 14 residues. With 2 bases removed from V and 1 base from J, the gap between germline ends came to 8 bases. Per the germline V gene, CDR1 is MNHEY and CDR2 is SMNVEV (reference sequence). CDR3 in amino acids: CASSLLGSNTEAFF. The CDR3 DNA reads TGTGCCAGCAGTTTACTAGGTTCGAACACTGAAGCTTTCTTT.

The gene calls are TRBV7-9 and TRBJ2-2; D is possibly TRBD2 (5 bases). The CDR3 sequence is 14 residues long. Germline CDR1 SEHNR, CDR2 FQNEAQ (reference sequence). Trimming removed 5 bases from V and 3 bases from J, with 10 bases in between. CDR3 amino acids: CASSRLWDTGELFF. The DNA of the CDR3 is TGTGCCAGCAGCCGACTATGGGACACCGGGGAGCTGTTTTTT.

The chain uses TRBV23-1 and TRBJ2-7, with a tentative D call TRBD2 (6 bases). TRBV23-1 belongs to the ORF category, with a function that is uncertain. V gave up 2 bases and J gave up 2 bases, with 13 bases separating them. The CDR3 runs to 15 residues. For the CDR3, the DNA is TGCGCCAGCAGTCAAGAGACTAGATGCCCCTACGAGCAGTACTTC. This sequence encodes CASSQETRCPYEQYF.

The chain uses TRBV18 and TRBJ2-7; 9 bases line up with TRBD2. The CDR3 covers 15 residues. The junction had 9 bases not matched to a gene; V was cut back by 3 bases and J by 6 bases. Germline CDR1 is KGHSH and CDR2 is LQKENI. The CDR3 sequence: CASSPTIAGAAEQYF. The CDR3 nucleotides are TGTGCCAGCTCACCTACTATAGCGGGAGCGGCCGAGCAGTACTTC.

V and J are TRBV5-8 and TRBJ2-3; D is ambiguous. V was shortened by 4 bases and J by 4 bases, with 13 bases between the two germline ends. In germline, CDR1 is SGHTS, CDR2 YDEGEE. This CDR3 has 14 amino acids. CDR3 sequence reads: CASSMRPIADTQYF. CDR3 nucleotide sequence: TGTGCCAGCAGCATGAGGCCTATCGCAGATACGCAGTATTTT.

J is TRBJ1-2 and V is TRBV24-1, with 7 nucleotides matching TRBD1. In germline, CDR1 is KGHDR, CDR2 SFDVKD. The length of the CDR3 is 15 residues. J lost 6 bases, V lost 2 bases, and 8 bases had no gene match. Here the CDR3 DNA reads TGTGCCACCAGTGATTCCACCCCGGGACAGAATGGCTACACCTTC. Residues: CATSDSTPGQNGYTF.

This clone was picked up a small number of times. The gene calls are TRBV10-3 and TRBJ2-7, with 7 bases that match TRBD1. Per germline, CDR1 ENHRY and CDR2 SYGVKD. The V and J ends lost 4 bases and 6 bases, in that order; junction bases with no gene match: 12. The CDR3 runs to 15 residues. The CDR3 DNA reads TGTGCCATCAGTGTGCCGAACCAAGCAGGGGGCGAGCAGTACTTC. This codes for CAISVPNQAGGEQYF.

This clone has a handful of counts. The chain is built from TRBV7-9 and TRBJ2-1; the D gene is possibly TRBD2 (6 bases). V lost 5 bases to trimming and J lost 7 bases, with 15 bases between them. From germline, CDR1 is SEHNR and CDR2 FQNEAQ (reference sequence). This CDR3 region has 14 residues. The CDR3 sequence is CASSKSGWENEQFF. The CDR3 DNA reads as TGTGCCAGCAGCAAAAGCGGGTGGGAGAATGAGCAGTTCTTC.

The CDR3 spells CASSLVRGNTIYF. The CDR3 DNA sequence: TGTGCCAGCAGCTTAGTTAGGGGTAACACCATATATTTT. V is TRBV7-2 and J is TRBJ1-3, with D possibly matching TRBD1 (5 bases). The CDR3 contains 13 residues. V lost 1 base to trimming and J lost 7 bases, with 8 bases between them. Germline CDR1 and CDR2: SGHTA and FQGNSA.

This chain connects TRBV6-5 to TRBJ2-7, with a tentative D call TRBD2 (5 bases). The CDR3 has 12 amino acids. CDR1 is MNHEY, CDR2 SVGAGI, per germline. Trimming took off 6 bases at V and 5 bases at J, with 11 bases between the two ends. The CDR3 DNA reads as TGTGCCAGCAGCTCCACGGGGAACGAGCAGTACTTC. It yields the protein CASSSTGNEQYF.

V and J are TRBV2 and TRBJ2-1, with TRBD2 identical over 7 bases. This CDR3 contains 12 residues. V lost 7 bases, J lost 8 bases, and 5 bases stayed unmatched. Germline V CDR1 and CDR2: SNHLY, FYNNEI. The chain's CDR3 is CASKRDGDEQFF. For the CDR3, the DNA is TGTGCCAGCAAGCGGGATGGCGATGAGCAGTTCTTC.

The DNA of the CDR3 is TGCGCCAGCAGCTTCCATATAGCGGGTCAGACATCCAATGAGCAGTTCTTC. The encoded protein is CASSFHIAGQTSNEQFF. This sequence joins TRBV5-1 and TRBJ2-1, with 7 bases lining up with TRBD2. Germline loops: CDR1 SGHRS, CDR2 YFSETQ. The CDR3 spans 17 residues. V shed 2 bases, J shed 6 bases, and the junction held 14 bases outside the gene matches.

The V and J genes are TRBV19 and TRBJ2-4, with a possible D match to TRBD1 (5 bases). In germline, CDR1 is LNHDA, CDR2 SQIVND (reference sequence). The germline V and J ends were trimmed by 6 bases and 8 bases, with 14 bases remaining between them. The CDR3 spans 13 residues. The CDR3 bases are TGTGCCAGTAGGCCGGGCCCCAGGGACATTCAGTACTTC. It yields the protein CASRPGPRDIQYF. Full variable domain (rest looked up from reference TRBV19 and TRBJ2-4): DGGITQSPKYLFRKEGQNVTLSCEQNLNHDAMYWYRQDPGQGLRLIYYSQIVNDFQKGDIAEGYSVSREKKESFPLTVTSAQKNPTAFYLCASRPGPRDIQYFGAGTRLSVL.